The 11 T cell receptor beta chains presented below share a single source sample, sequenced in a study of T cells in localized non-small cell lung cancer. Measured with immunoSEQ multiplex PCR; TCRdb has only the in-frame clones, and not every one. The data hold around 25,000 clones, with about 88% observed a single time. The material was peripheral blood, obtained before any cancer treatment. These receptor sequences come from a female donor over 55 with stage I lung adenocarcinoma.

The chain is built from TRBV28 and TRBJ1-4; D possibly corresponds to TRBD1 (5 bases). Germline CDR1 is MDHEN and CDR2 is SYDVKM. This CDR3 region has 15 residues. V lost 4 bases, J lost 3 bases, and 12 bases lay in between. For the CDR3, the DNA is TGTGCCAGCAGTTGGGGCTTAGAGGCTAATGAAAAACTGTTTTTT. It codes for CASSWGLEANEKLFF.

The V gene is TRBV4-1, the J gene TRBJ2-5, with D possibly being TRBD2 (5 bases). Deletions cut 0 bases from V and 4 bases from J, with 9 bases between. Germline loops: CDR1 MGHRA, CDR2 YSYEKL. The CDR3 has 14 amino acids. CDR3 loop: CASSQDRGGETQYF. CDR3 coding DNA: TGCGCCAGCAGCCAAGATCGAGGAGGAGAGACCCAGTACTTC.

The chain joins TRBV10-2 to TRBJ2-7; tentatively, D is TRBD1 (5 bases). Trimming took 2 bases from V and 2 from J, leaving 7 bases between them. CDR3 size: 13 residues. Per the germline V gene, CDR1 is WSHSY and CDR2 is SAAADI. CDR3 region: CASSERQTYEQYF. In DNA form, the CDR3 reads TGCGCCAGCAGTGAGAGACAGACCTACGAGCAGTACTTC.

This clone came up once. The chain combines TRBV10-3 with TRBJ2-7; TRBD1 aligns across 10 bases. CDR1 ENHRY and CDR2 SYGVKD come from the germline V gene. The CDR3 loop spans 19 amino acids. V lost 3 bases and J lost 2; bases outside the gene matches: 16. Here the CDR3 DNA reads TGTGCCATCAGTGACGCTTCGACAGGGGGCGTCCTTAATACCTACGAGCAGTACTTC. It encodes CAISDASTGGVLNTYEQYF.

The V gene is TRBV30, the J gene TRBJ2-3; perhaps TRBD1 as D (6 bases). With 4 bases removed from V and 1 base from J, the gap between germline ends came to 12 bases. Germline values: CDR1 GTSNPN, CDR2 SVGIG (reference sequence). The CDR3 spans 14 residues. The CDR3 sequence: CAWNPGQRTDTQYF. The CDR3 nucleotides are TGTGCCTGGAACCCGGGACAACGCACAGATACGCAGTATTTT.

The V and J genes are TRBV27 and TRBJ2-1; 10 bases match TRBD2. This CDR3 contains 15 residues. Germline lookup yields CDR1 MNHEY and CDR2 SMNVEV (reference sequence). J lost 2 bases, V lost 6 bases, and 4 bases had no gene match. CDR3 region: CASRLAGLTYNEQFF. The CDR3 DNA is TGTGCCAGCAGACTAGCGGGATTGACCTACAATGAGCAGTTCTTC.

This clone occurred once. This chain links TRBV19 with TRBJ2-5, with 8 bases identical to TRBD1. CDR1 LNHDA and CDR2 SQIVND come from the germline V gene (reference sequence). J was trimmed by 2 bases and V by 4 bases; bases with no gene match: 12. This CDR3 is built from 17 residues. The CDR3 here is CASSKSRTGLTQETQYF. The CDR3 region has the DNA TGTGCCAGTAGTAAATCCCGGACAGGGCTTACACAAGAGACCCAGTACTTC.

This clone was found once. V usage is TRBV15 and J usage is TRBJ1-3, with no clear D. Trimming cost V 3 bases and J 0 bases, with 15 bases left between them. This CDR3 contains 17 residues. Germline values: CDR1 LNHNV, CDR2 YYDKDF (reference sequence). The CDR3 sequence is CATSSPKLGYSGNTIYF. The CDR3 DNA sequence: TGTGCCACCAGCAGCCCTAAGCTGGGTTACTCTGGAAACACCATATATTTT.

The rearrangement links TRBV7-9 to TRBJ1-1, with unresolved D. The length of the CDR3 is 13 residues. Per germline, CDR1 SEHNR and CDR2 FQNEAQ (reference sequence). V was shortened by 5 bases and J by 6 bases, with 13 bases between the two germline ends. The CDR3 coding sequence is TGTGCCAGCAGCCTAGAAGGTCCCGCTGAAGCTTTCTTT. It is translated as CASSLEGPAEAFF.

V gene TRBV28 combines with J gene TRBJ2-7; 7 bases are shared with TRBD1. The length of the CDR3 is 14 residues. Germline loops: CDR1 MDHEN, CDR2 SYDVKM. Trimming cost V 3 bases and J 3 bases; bases outside gene matches: 5. The DNA of the CDR3 is TGTGCCAGCAGTTTGGGACAGCTATTCTACGAGCAGTACTTC. Its protein is CASSLGQLFYEQYF.

The CDR3 sequence: CASSLGDKAEAFF. The CDR3, as DNA: TGCGCCAGCAGCTTGGGGGACAAGGCTGAAGCTTTCTTT. This chain links TRBV5-1 with TRBJ1-1; weak D call: TRBD1 (6 bases). The CDR3 has 13 residues. V dropped 0 bases and J dropped 6 bases, with 9 bases sitting between them. Germline CDR1 reads SGHRS; CDR2 reads YFSETQ.